This T cell receptor beta chain was sequenced in a study of vaccination and CD4 T cells after COVID-19. Study-level information: Overlapping SARS-CoV-2, HCoV-NL63, HCoV-OC43 and HCoV-229E spike peptides were used to stimulate cells. Cultures serving as controls received a peptide pool (CEFX or HIV-1 Nef) or no peptide.

The study sequenced cultured CD4+ T cell DNA using the Oncomine TCR Beta short-read assay. In TCRdb, the PCR reads were re-called with MiXCR into one record per CDR3 protein. Found here are 14,000 to 15,000 distinct CDR3 sequences, about 53% of them singletons; the top ten hold around 4.5%. This CDR3 is 15 amino acids long. With 0 bases clipped from V and 5 bases from J, the junction kept 6 bases outside the gene matches. Looked up from germline, CDR1 is MDHEN and CDR2 is SYDVKM. A remark on this clonotype: As yet, its antigen is unknown.

The study's findings and limits: Spike mono-reactivity marked 304 of 307 vaccine-specific clones in convalescent patients.

Treatment described: approximately nine-day PBMC culture with coronavirus spike peptide pools or control peptides (ViraFEST assay). Culture conditions combined 2 million to 2.5 million PBMCs per well with 10 IU/ml IL-2 and 9 to 10 ug/ml peptide pools. Here the sequenced sample was CD4+ T cells from blood, cultured in vitro, taken before SARS-CoV-2 vaccination. The sequence came from a human donor who had recovered from COVID-19. V usage is TRBV28 and J usage is TRBJ1-1; 7 bases fit TRBD1. The CDR3 nucleotides read TGTGCCAGCAGTTTATGGGCAGGGGGGGGAACTGAAGCTTTCTTT. Its translation: CASSLWAGGGTEAFF.